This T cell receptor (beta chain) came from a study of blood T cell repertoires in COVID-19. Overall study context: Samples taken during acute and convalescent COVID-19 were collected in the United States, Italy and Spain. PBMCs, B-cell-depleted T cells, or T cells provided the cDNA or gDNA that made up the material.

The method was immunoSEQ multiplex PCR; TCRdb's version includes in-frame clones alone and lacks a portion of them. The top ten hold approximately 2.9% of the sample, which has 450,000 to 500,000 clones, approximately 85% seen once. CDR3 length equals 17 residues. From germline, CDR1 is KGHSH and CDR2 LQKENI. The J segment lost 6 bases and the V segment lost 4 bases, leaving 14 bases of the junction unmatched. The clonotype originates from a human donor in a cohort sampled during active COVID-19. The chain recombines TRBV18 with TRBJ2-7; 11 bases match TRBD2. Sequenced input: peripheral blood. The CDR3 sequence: CASSLLNLLAGVGEQYF. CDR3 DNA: TGTGCCAGCTCACTCCTAAACTTACTAGCGGGAGTGGGCGAGCAGTACTTC.